This paragraph covers one TCR beta chain sequence. There is no known antigen for this receptor. Base qualities are not provided; no much larger clone lies one nucleotide away. The cohort consisted of 666 healthy bone marrow donors. At the time of sampling, every cohort member was nominally healthy, though immune exposures that went unrecorded were likely present. The donor tested CMV seronegative, placing the donor among the 352 seronegative members of the cohort. Every donor gave a peripheral blood sample, and the peripheral blood mononuclear cells from that sample were used for TCR beta sequencing. The Qiagen DNeasy Blood Extraction Kit was used to extract genomic DNA from the blood cell samples. The data were obtained in a study of cytomegalovirus exposure and HLA in healthy donors listed by TCRdb under 2017. In terms of the full investigation: An earlier analysis of fewer than 750 of the donors reported 276 Gb of sequence data and roughly 120 million unique TCR beta sequences obtained from approximately 180 million T cells. Donor age, sex, ethnicity and CMV serostatus were collected together with the repertoire data. The later analysis used no new phenotypic data to find candidate immune exposures, relying instead on TCR beta sequences and their occurrence across donors. Both class I and class II loci were covered by HLA typing, at four-digit resolution. A later analysis re-analyzed previously published TCR beta repertoires from about 600 donors and added high-resolution HLA genotyping to study TCR occurrence patterns. In addition to the first cohort of 666 subjects, a separate validation cohort of approximately 120 different subjects was used. The number of donors typed differed by locus, with about 620-630 for A, B, C, DRB1 and DQB1, 522 for DQA1, 600 to 610 for DPA1, and approximately 470 for DPB1. The study profiled the T cell repertoires of 550 to 700 subjects by immunosequencing and related them to cytomegalovirus serostatus. All discovery cohort repertoires had been generated on a single sequencing platform. An early release covering approximately 600 HLA-typed donors comprised 250 to 350 gigabases of sequencing data and around 80 million unique TCR sequences. Among 350 to 400 genotyped donors of the cohort, an average of approximately 240,000 unique TCR beta nucleotide sequences were sequenced per donor, roughly 18% of them non-productive. Genome-wide SNP genotypes for about three fifths of the roughly 670 donors were used in a later genetic analysis, which treated that subset as a discovery cohort. An earlier analysis of 587 of the donors used high-throughput TCR beta sequencing to judge whether each TCR beta V gene segment behaved as functional or pseudogenic. Of the roughly 410 genotyped donors, 65% to 90% were placed in the genetic ancestry cluster associated with self-reported Caucasian donors. The aim of the study was to test whether cataloging public T cell receptors could identify signatures of past pathogen exposure. To predict cytomegalovirus infection status, the study brought together high-throughput TCR immunosequencing, statistical association of individual TCRs with disease status, and machine learning. Roughly 5 DR-DQ haplotypes were treated as single units for association and clustering because of strong linkage in the cohort.

Broader findings and caveats from the paper: A later genetic analysis reported fewer N-insertions in productive TCRs among donors in an Asian-associated ancestry cluster than the roughly 620-donor mean. Correlated functional status among segregating V segments might reflect linkage disequilibrium, but an unknown experimental factor could not be ruled out. A total of about 150 TCR beta chains were listed by the study as associated with cytomegalovirus. Approximately 18 rarely observed V segments, including chromosome 9 orphons, were excluded from the earlier analysis of about 600 of the donors because counts were too low. A few of the identified cytomegalovirus-associated TCR beta chains were confirmed in vitro to be specific for cytomegalovirus antigens. An earlier analysis of some 560 of the donors showed that most TCR beta V segments appeared in productive rearrangements either about 87% or about 30% of the time, which broadly matched IMGT annotations. A further reported finding was that TCR beta sequences accurately predicted the HLA-A and HLA-B alleles for most subjects in the first cohort. In a later analysis, the rate of TCR association differed among HLA loci, with DRB1 alleles having the most associated TCRs and HLA-C alleles having the fewest. HLA typing was unavailable for some donors at each locus, so association tests used only the typed subset. For the cohort, immune exposure information was limited to CMV serostatus. In a later analysis, HLA-associated TCR beta chains were found to be more clonally expanded and to have lower generation probabilities than equally common non-associated chains. According to the authors, the approach could potentially be generalized to other disease states and immunological phenotypes. Some IMGT-functional V segments, including TRBV6-2 and TRBV6-3, could not be distinguished by the 87-base-pair reads and were therefore excluded. A cluster of highly shared sequence variants was judged likely to be a technical artifact of the sequencing pipeline. An association between a missense DCLRE1C variant and V-gene and J-gene trimming of TCR beta chains was found in a later genetic analysis and replicated in an independent cohort. When HLA alleles, especially DR and DQ, strongly co-occurred, attributing TCR associations to individual alleles was difficult. While some public TCRs were present in many individuals, most TCR sequences turned up only very rarely across donors. Roughly uniform sequencing depth across donors was assumed in presence/absence analyses, although this assumption may not hold. Most CMV-associated TCR beta chains appeared to be HLA-restricted in a later analysis, and the HLA associations seemed to be driven largely by CMV exposure. According to a later analysis, parvovirus B19, influenza, CMV and Epstein-Barr virus appeared linked to several top co-occurrence clusters. A later analysis associated 16,951 TCR beta sequences with specific HLA alleles at a false discovery rate of 0.05. Only TCR beta chains were sequenced in this cohort, and the absence of alpha or paired-chain data limited detectable features. Cytomegalovirus status was reported to be diagnosed by the classifier with high specificity and sensitivity in both the original and validation cohorts.

Libraries were built with the immunoSEQ multiplex PCR assay. For the multiplex PCR, a mixture combining 60 forward primers for TCR Vbeta segments and 13 reverse primers for TCR Jbeta segments was used. Amplification of the CDR3 region of rearranged TCR beta genes was performed with a multiplex PCR assay on genomic DNA. Amplified TCR beta libraries were sequenced as 87-base-pair reads on the Illumina HiSeq System. The authors' pipeline ran thus. Across the 670 or so repertoires, a later analysis counted 80 million or so unique TCR beta chains, approximately 10 million of which were shared by at least two donors. To remove PCR and sequencing errors, raw reads were error-corrected and collapsed into unique sequences using a nearest-neighbor algorithm that merged closely related sequences. CDR3 sequences were aligned to IMGT reference sequences to assign V, D and J gene segments. For a sequence to be retained, at least a six-nucleotide match to both a V gene segment and a J gene segment was required. Rearrangements were called productive when the CDR3 lacked stop codons and stayed in frame with V and J; all others were non-productive. Following IMGT convention, CDR3 was defined as the stretch from the second conserved V-encoded cysteine up to the conserved J-encoded phenylalanine. Sequences without an unambiguous match to a single V gene segment were excluded from the earlier analysis of about 600 of the donors. In an earlier analysis of some 590 of the donors, a V segment was called functional when productive rearrangements were above 56.7%, and segregating when the standard deviation between donors exceeded 5%. To diagnose cytomegalovirus status from the catalog of TCR beta chain sequences, a statistical classification framework was built. In a later analysis, TCR nucleotide sequences were compared against IMGT/GENE-DB human TR gene sequences so that V and J genes could be assigned. The TCRdist pipeline was used in a later analysis to assign CDR3 sequences and most-parsimonious VDJ recombination scenarios. A later analysis defined each TCR beta chain by its CDR3 amino acid sequence plus V-gene family, and excluded reads lacking a unique V-gene family. To address suspected cross-contamination and a sequencing artifact, a later analysis removed some 620 highly shared, low-generation-probability nucleotide sequences. A later analysis calculated a clonal expansion index for each public chain from normalized within-repertoire ranks of inferred template counts. Generation probabilities in a later analysis came from a VDJ recombination model fitted to out-of-frame rearrangements, and those results were checked against IGoR. In a later analysis, TCR-TCR, TCR-HLA and TCR-CMV co-occurrence was scored with hypergeometric tests, and a repertoire-size bias correction was applied to TCR pairs. A later analysis estimated false discovery rates by permuting HLA or CMV assignments 20 times. In a later analysis, co-occurring TCRs were grouped using DBSCAN, and TCRdist sequence similarity was added for clustering within HLA-allele-positive subsets. Repertoires with fewer than 30,000 or more than 120,000 public chains were left out of co-occurrence clustering, as were a handful of repertoires with anomalous nucleotide sharing. Here the immuneACCESS table is served through TCRdb, limited to in-frame sequences with V and J called. Missing clones are a known gap in these copies; in checked studies unresolved V genes cover under half, and the rest lacks a known reason. The V and J calls and clone size are taken from that table; D and trimming were inferred from the DNA. A total of some 180,000 clones appear in this sample, around 70% of them only once. Of the sample, roughly 2.8% is held by the ten largest clones.

Counted from cysteine to phenylalanine, this CDR3 has 15 amino acids. Just the 45-base CDR3 DNA is kept, in frame starting at base 1. V lost 2 bases and J lost 0 bases; the stretch between them is 11 bases long. CDR1 GTSNPN and CDR2 SVGIG were looked up in the germline V gene (reference sequence). The receptor comes from a male donor in good health and CMV-seronegative. This sequence uses TRBV30 and TRBJ1-3; no D gene can be assigned with confidence. The sequencing sample was made of PBMCs. DNA sequence: TGTGCCTGGAGTCCATTTCTGAGCTCTGGAAACACCATATATTTT. This encodes CAWSPFLSSGNTIYF. With the rest looked up from the reference TRBV30 and TRBJ1-3 genes rather than sequenced, the full variable domain is SQTIHQWPATLVQPVGSPLSLECTVEGTSNPNLYWYRQAAGRGLQLLFYSVGIGQISSEVPQNLSASRPQDRQFILSSKKLLLSDSGFYLCAWSPFLSSGNTIYFGEGSWLTVV.